This is a list of T cell receptor beta chains from one sample in a study of blood T cell repertoires in COVID-19. Clones were sequenced by immunoSEQ multiplex PCR, and TCRdb holds only the in-frame ones, with some missing. The sample yields 250,000 to 300,000 clones, approximately 91% seen once. The sequenced sample was PBMCs or T cells enriched from blood (not recorded which). Every receptor here comes from a woman aged 30 to 39 who had recovered from COVID-19. Both conserved end residues are part of each CDR3. D genes are given only for firm matches. Where a row states a size, it is once, few, many or the class of an expanded clone; other rows omit it.

size | D | J | V | CDR3 | DNA
NA | NA | TRBJ2-1 | TRBV7-9 | CASSYRLDNEQFF | TGTGCCAGCAGCTATCGACTGGACAATGAGCAGTTCTTC
once | NA | TRBJ2-3 | TRBV29-1 | CSLVTDTQYF | TGCAGCCTTGTAACAGATACGCAGTATTTT
NA | TRBD1 | TRBJ1-2 | TRBV4-3 | CASSRRQGAVNLYGYTF | TGCGCCAGCAGCCGCCGACAGGGGGCGGTGAATCTTTATGGCTACACCTTC
NA | TRBD2 | TRBJ2-3 | TRBV28 | CASSFTPSGYTDTQYF | TGTGCCAGCAGTTTCACCCCTAGCGGCTACACAGATACGCAGTATTTT
NA | TRBD1 | TRBJ1-2 | TRBV13 | CASSLTGVYGYTF | TGTGCCAGCAGCTTAACAGGGGTCTATGGCTACACCTTC
few | TRBD1 | TRBJ1-5 | TRBV7-3 | CASSLSGGQPQHF | TGTGCCAGCAGCTTATCAGGGGGCCAGCCCCAGCATTTT
NA | NA | TRBJ2-5 | TRBV7-6 | CASSRLLRETQYF | TGTGCCAGCAGCCGTCTCTTACGGGAGACCCAGTACTTC
NA | NA | TRBJ2-1 | TRBV28 | CASQILNHEQFF | TGTGCCAGTCAGATTTTGAATCATGAGCAGTTCTTC
NA | NA | TRBJ1-2 | TRBV6-5 | CASSWGRTNYGYTF | TGTGCCAGCTCCTGGGGGCGAACTAACTATGGCTACACCTTC
NA | NA | TRBJ1-4 | TRBV2 | CASRLDSTNEKLFF | TGTGCCAGCAGGCTCGACTCAACTAATGAAAAACTGTTTTTT
NA | TRBD1 | TRBJ2-1 | TRBV6-5 | CASSTPGQGVNEQFF | TGTGCCAGCAGTACACCGGGACAGGGGGTTAATGAGCAGTTCTTC
NA | NA | TRBJ1-6 | TRBV5-1 | CASSFTDQYNSPLHF | TGCGCCAGCAGCTTCACAGACCAGTATAATTCACCCCTCCACTTT
NA | NA | TRBJ2-1 | TRBV30 | CAFLRATAPYNEQFF | TGTGCCTTCCTAAGAGCGACCGCCCCCTACAATGAGCAGTTCTTC
once | NA | TRBJ1-2 | TRBV5-6 | CASSSPGATVYGYTF | TGTGCCAGCAGCTCTCCAGGGGCGACCGTCTATGGCTACACCTTC
NA | TRBD2 | TRBJ2-3 | TRBV28 | CASSLLGLAGDSRGTDTQYF | TGTGCCAGCAGTTTATTGGGTCTAGCGGGGGATTCCCGGGGCACAGATACGCAGTATTTT
NA | NA | TRBJ1-3 | TRBV19 | CASSIDARAFGNTIYF | TGTGCCAGTAGTATAGACGCGCGAGCTTTTGGAAACACCATATATTTT
NA | TRBD2 | TRBJ2-1 | TRBV12-5 | CASGQRGPGGGYNEQFF | TGTGCTAGTGGTCAGCGGGGGCCGGGAGGGGGATACAATGAGCAGTTCTTC
NA | NA | TRBJ1-6 | TRBV2 | CASRRTYRSSPLHF | TGTGCCAGCCGGAGGACCTACCGTAGTTCACCCCTCCACTTT
NA | NA | TRBJ1-3 | TRBV9 | CASSVGPGGSISGNTIYF | TGTGCCAGCAGCGTAGGTCCGGGGGGATCTATCTCTGGAAACACCATATATTTT
NA | TRBD2 | TRBJ2-2 | TRBV7-6 | CASREGLAGNTGELFF | TGTGCCAGCAGGGAAGGACTAGCGGGAAACACCGGGGAGCTGTTTTTT
few | NA | TRBJ1-3 | TRBV27 | CASSLESGSGNTIYF | TGTGCCAGCAGTTTAGAGTCCGGTTCGGGAAACACCATATATTTT
NA | NA | TRBJ2-2 | TRBV30 | CAWSGRRSTTGELFF | TGTGCCTGGAGTGGGAGGCGGTCGACCACCGGGGAGCTGTTTTTT
once | NA | TRBJ1-2 | TRBV5-6 | CASSDKYRNYGYTF | TGTGCCAGCAGCGACAAATACAGGAACTATGGCTACACCTTC
NA | TRBD2 | TRBJ2-1 | TRBV15 | CATSREGLRSDEQFF | TGTGCCACCAGCAGAGAGGGACTACGGTCCGATGAGCAGTTCTTC
NA | NA | TRBJ1-2 | TRBV28 | CASSSGGARTYGYTF | TGTGCCAGCAGTTCGGGAGGGGCCCGAACCTATGGCTACACCTTC
NA | NA | TRBJ1-1 | TRBV7-9 | CASSSRAEAAFF | TGTGCCAGCAGCTCGAGGGCCGAAGCGGCTTTCTTT
NA | TRBD2 | TRBJ2-7 | TRBV5-1 | CASSPGLAGGPVSYEQYF | TGCGCCAGCAGCCCGGGACTAGCGGGAGGTCCCGTCTCCTACGAGCAGTACTTC
NA | NA | TRBJ1-5 | TRBV9 | CASSVEPGASNQPQHF | TGTGCCAGCAGCGTAGAGCCAGGGGCGAGCAATCAGCCCCAGCATTTT
NA | TRBD1 | TRBJ1-5 | TRBV6-5 | CASSYGTGVQPQHF | TGTGCCAGCAGTTACGGGACAGGTGTTCAGCCCCAGCATTTT
NA | NA | TRBJ1-1 | TRBV30 | CAWSVSIEAFF | TGTGCCTGGAGTGTATCTATTGAAGCTTTCTTT
NA | TRBD1 | TRBJ1-2 | TRBV9 | CASSALDRANYGYTF | TGTGCCAGCAGCGCGCTGGACAGGGCGAACTATGGCTACACCTTC
NA | NA | TRBJ1-2 | TRBV27 | CASSLSWSKGDYTF | TGTGCCAGCAGTTTGTCCTGGAGTAAAGGAGACTACACCTTC
NA | TRBD1 | TRBJ1-2 | TRBV28 | CASNRGLNYGYTF | TGTGCCAGCAACAGGGGACTCAACTATGGCTACACCTTC
NA | NA | TRBJ1-2 | TRBV4-1 | CASSQDSSLFYGYTF | TGCGCCAGCAGCCAAGATAGCAGCCTCTTCTATGGCTACACCTTC
NA | NA | TRBJ1-2 | TRBV6-5 | CASSYSRGGSYGYTF | TGTGCCAGCAGTTACAGTAGGGGGGGGAGCTATGGCTACACCTTC
few | NA | TRBJ1-6 | TRBV12-3/TRBV12-4 | CASRLLDSPLHF | TGTGCCAGCAGGCTTCTAGACTCACCCCTCCACTTT
NA | TRBD2 | TRBJ2-1 | TRBV25-1 | CASRSGGYNEQFF | TGTGCCAGCAGGTCGGGGGGCTACAATGAGCAGTTCTTC
NA | TRBD2 | TRBJ2-2 | TRBV9 | CASSVMGLANTGELFF | TGTGCCAGCAGCGTAATGGGACTAGCTAACACCGGGGAGCTGTTTTTT
NA | NA | TRBJ1-2 | TRBV30 | CAWSRGHFLLNYGYTF | TGTGCCTGGAGTAGAGGACACTTCCTTCTAAACTATGGCTACACCTTC
NA | TRBD1 | TRBJ2-3 | TRBV19 | CASSMGQGTDTQYF | TGTGCCAGTAGTATGGGACAGGGGACAGATACGCAGTATTTT
NA | TRBD1 | TRBJ1-3 | TRBV6-4 | CASSTSLCGQAISGNTIYF | TGTGCCAGCAGTACTAGTTTGTGTGGACAGGCGATCTCTGGAAACACCATATATTTT
NA | TRBD2 | TRBJ2-5 | TRBV3-1/TRBV3-2 | CASSQDQLAGAGRGAQYF | TGTGCCAGCAGCCAAGATCAACTAGCGGGCGCTGGGCGGGGGGCCCAGTACTTC
once | NA | TRBJ2-2 | TRBV5-6 | CASSLGETRMRTGELFF | TGTGCCAGCAGCTTGGGGGAGACTCGAATGAGGACCGGGGAGCTGTTTTTT
NA | NA | TRBJ2-3 | TRBV21-1 | CASLLVFLSTDTQYF | TGTGCCAGCTTACTCGTCTTTTTGAGCACAGATACGCAGTATTTT
NA | TRBD2 | TRBJ2-2 | TRBV7-2 | CASSLRDYSAGELFF | TGTGCCAGCAGCTTAAGGGACTACTCCGCCGGGGAGCTGTTTTTT